This T cell receptor (beta chain) was observed in a study of blood T cells in healthy people across ages (dated by TCRdb to 2014 to 2015). For the wider study: In model experiments, roughly one uniquely barcoded TCR beta cDNA molecule per two T cells was captured by template switching. Four age groups were formed from the donors: young (average approximately 15 years), middle-aged (less than 40), aged (approximately 60) and long-lived (82). To avoid experimental bias, donors of different ages were randomly spread across the sequencing lanes. Using deep sequencing normalized with unique cDNA molecular identifiers, the study measured how TCR beta repertoire diversity changes with age. Two additional independent replicas of 1 million unique cDNA reads from the same blood draw were analyzed for two donors (one aged 18 to 30 and one aged 80 or older).

Receptor amplification or capture employed 5' RACE. Instrument on record: Illumina HiSeq 2500. A second PCR of roughly 7 to 12 cycles was run with a J-beta primer mix and a sample-barcoded 5' primer. Each TCR beta cDNA molecule received a unique molecular identifier from a template-switch 5' adaptor carrying 12 random nucleotides. Each sample yielded at least 3 million CDR3-containing paired-end reads. The Mint cDNA synthesis kit, primed by a TRBC-specific oligonucleotide, was used to synthesize first-strand cDNA from all RNA. Following uracil-DNA glycosylase treatment, all cDNA underwent a first 18-cycle PCR with the universal primers M1SS and BC2_uni_R. The study's processing was this. Each sample was normalized by randomly selecting 1 million high-quality reads, each carrying a distinct molecular identifier. Reads with shared molecular identifiers were discarded instead of being binned into consensus sequences. MiTCR, set to a Q25 quality threshold and the strictest error-elimination algorithm, was used for CDR3 identification, clonotype clustering and error correction. Lower-bound total TCR beta diversity was estimated with a nonparametric unseen species model using Euler transformation. TCRdb applied fastp at Q25 and MiXCR to the public reads, then kept only in-frame beta chains. Entries are consolidated by CDR3 protein sequence, retaining the most common genes and DNA. It is TCRdb's table, rather than the study itself, that gives the V and J calls and clone size. In all, the sample holds roughly 2 million distinct CDR3 sequences, and around half of those were seen once. Of the sample, 2.1% falls within the top ten clones.

The CDR3 contains 17 residues, cysteine and phenylalanine counted. Only CDR3 DNA remains: 51 bases, in frame from the first base. Looking up the germline V gene (reference sequence) yields CDR1 SEHNR and CDR2 FQNEAQ. V has 1 base trimmed and J has 0 bases trimmed; junction bases matching no gene number 3. With respect to this clonotype: What antigen it recognizes has not been identified. No base-level quality is on record; no much larger clone is a single base apart.

Overall study results and their limits: Total diversity estimates from one million sequenced T cells were considered lower bounds and underestimates. Bulk unsorted PBMC profiling prevented conclusive comparison of naive and antigen-experienced compartments. Compared with the aged group, the long-lived group had more naive CD4+ T cells, fewer expanded clones and increased TCR diversity, a pattern suggesting age selection. As age increased, observed TCR beta diversity per million T cells dropped in a roughly linear way, and a significant reduction was already evident by age roughly 36. Because donor CMV infection status was unknown, age-related changes in expanded clonotypes were potentially confounded. The percentage of naive T cells measured by flow cytometry correlated strongly with observed TCR beta diversity.

Donors were approximately 42 systemically healthy Caucasian individuals from Russia aged roughly 6 to 100 years. Each donor gave ten milliliters of peripheral blood, drawn into EDTA-treated Vacutainer tubes. Ficoll-Paque density-gradient centrifugation was used to isolate PBMCs, with at least 7 million per sample. Trizol reagent was used to extract total RNA from the PBMCs, yielding at least 6 micrograms per sample. For every donor, an aliquot of PBMCs went through flow cytometry to measure the percentages of naive CD45RAhigh/CD27high T cells. The origin of this receptor is a woman aged 40 to 50 in good health. Sequenced material: blood. This sequence uses TRBV7-9 and TRBJ2-1; 10 middle bases align to TRBD2. The sequence in DNA is TGTGCCAGCAGCTTAGTAGCGGGGGGCCTCTCCTACAATGAGCAGTTCTTC. Translated, this is CASSLVAGGLSYNEQFF.